The rows below give T cell receptor beta chains drawn from one sample of a study of sequential checkpoint blockade in melanoma. The table came from immunoSEQ multiplex PCR; TCRdb's copy has only in-frame clones and leaves some out. The table lists around 8,800 clones, about 25% of them singletons. The input for sequencing was tumor tissue (inferred from file names), taken from a patient given nivolumab and ipilimumab in sequence. These receptors came from a human donor with melanoma. CDR3s include the opening cysteine and the closing phenylalanine or tryptophan. A D gene is named only where the DNA matches it firmly. Where a row states a size, it is once, few, many or the class of an expanded clone; other rows omit it.

TRBJ2-7 | - | TRBV18 | - | CASSPYMRPGNYEQYF | TGTGCCAGCTCACCATATATGCGACCGGGGAACTACGAGCAGTACTTC
TRBJ2-2 | - | TRBV18 | - | CASSRLQADTGELFF | TGTGCCAGCTCGCGACTACAGGCCGACACCGGGGAGCTGTTTTTT
TRBJ2-7 | many | TRBV11-3 | TRBD1 | CASSLKTGGAYEQYF | TGTGCCAGCAGCTTAAAGACAGGGGGCGCGTACGAGCAGTACTTC
TRBJ2-1 | few | TRBV11-3 | - | CASSPQDSYNEQFF | TGTGCCAGCAGCCCCCAGGACTCCTACAATGAGCAGTTCTTC
TRBJ2-7 | many | TRBV11-3 | TRBD2 | CASSSRPGLAGGWDYEQYF | TGTGCCAGCAGCTCCAGGCCGGGACTAGCGGGAGGGTGGGACTACGAGCAGTACTTC
TRBJ2-2 | many | TRBV11-3 | - | CASSLPDENTGELFF | TGTGCCAGCAGCTTGCCCGACGAGAACACCGGGGAGCTGTTTTTT
TRBJ2-5 | - | TRBV11-3 | - | CASSLGPNWETQYF | TGTGCCAGCAGCTTGGGCCCCAATTGGGAGACCCAGTACTTC
TRBJ1-1 | - | TRBV28 | TRBD1 | CASSFRGTTEAFF | TGTGCCAGCAGTTTCAGGGGGACAACTGAAGCTTTCTTT
TRBJ2-7 | few | TRBV11-3 | TRBD2 | CASSWTTSGTYEQYF | TGTGCCAGCAGTTGGACCACTAGCGGGACCTACGAGCAGTACTTC
TRBJ2-5 | medium-sized | TRBV11-3 | TRBD2 | CASSLRGPGLAGETQYF | TGTGCCAGCAGCTTAAGAGGGCCGGGACTAGCGGGAGAGACCCAGTACTTC
TRBJ2-7 | - | TRBV30 | - | CAWSVYVLSSYEQYF | TGTGCCTGGAGTGTATACGTTCTAAGCTCCTACGAGCAGTACTTC
TRBJ1-6 | - | TRBV30 | - | CAWSVGHLNSPLHF | TGTGCCTGGAGTGTCGGGCACCTTAATTCACCCCTCCACTTT
TRBJ2-1 | - | TRBV18 | - | CASSPVILNEQFF | TGTGCCAGCTCACCAGTTATTTTGAATGAGCAGTTCTTC
TRBJ2-1 | - | TRBV23-1 | - | CASSQMSFKDPTETYNEQFF | TGCGCCAGCAGTCAAATGTCGTTCAAGGACCCCACAGAAACATACAATGAGCAGTTCTTC
TRBJ1-5 | few | TRBV18 | - | CASSQRREQPQHF | TGTGCCAGCTCACAGAGAAGGGAGCAGCCCCAGCATTTT
TRBJ1-2 | - | TRBV30 | - | CAWSERGEGYTF | TGTGCCTGGAGTGAAAGGGGAGAAGGCTACACCTTC
TRBJ2-7 | - | TRBV14 | TRBD1 | CASSQFQGAGEQYF | TGTGCCAGCAGCCAATTCCAGGGGGCGGGTGAGCAGTACTTC
TRBJ1-1 | many | TRBV9 | - | CASSVTGIMNTEAFF | TGTGCCAGCAGCGTGACAGGAATCATGAACACTGAAGCTTTCTTT
TRBJ2-5 | once | TRBV19 | TRBD1 | CASSSGQGRQETQYF | TGTGCCAGTAGTTCGGGACAGGGGCGCCAAGAGACCCAGTACTTC
TRBJ2-7 | - | TRBV11-3 | - | CASSLTGGSQYEQYF | TGTGCCAGCAGCTTAACTGGGGGGAGTCAGTACGAGCAGTACTTC
TRBJ2-1 | - | TRBV5-1 | - | CASSSADESLGDEQFF | TGCGCCAGCAGCAGCGCGGACGAATCCCTGGGCGATGAGCAGTTCTTC
TRBJ2-3 | few | TRBV9 | TRBD2 | CATSSGLATGVDTQYF | TGTGCCACCTCTTCGGGACTAGCGACAGGGGTCGATACGCAGTATTTT
TRBJ1-5 | few | TRBV5-1 | - | CASSEGFSDQPQHF | TGCGCCAGCAGCGAGGGGTTTAGCGATCAGCCCCAGCATTTT
TRBJ1-1 | - | TRBV5-1 | TRBD1 | CASSQHLQGGNTEAFF | TGCGCCAGCAGCCAACACCTACAGGGGGGGAACACTGAAGCTTTCTTT
TRBJ2-1 | - | TRBV11-3 | TRBD2 | CASSLVASGGYNEQFF | TGTGCCAGCAGCTTAGTCGCTAGCGGGGGATACAATGAGCAGTTCTTC
TRBJ1-1 | medium-sized | TRBV28 | - | CASSLIGYDRNTEAFF | TGTGCCAGCAGTCTCATCGGTTACGACAGGAACACTGAAGCTTTCTTT
TRBJ2-3 | - | TRBV10-2 | - | CASSDSRRGTDTQYF | TGCGCCAGCAGTGATTCCAGGAGGGGCACAGATACGCAGTATTTT
TRBJ1-1 | few | TRBV4-1 | - | CASSQALGRRGTEAFF | TGCGCCAGCAGCCAGGCATTAGGGAGGAGAGGGACTGAAGCTTTCTTT